This T cell receptor beta chain was sequenced during a study of blood T cell repertoires in COVID-19. Overall study context: The origin of the acute and convalescent COVID-19 samples was the United States, Italy and Spain. Sources were T cells, B-cell-depleted T cells, or PBMCs; the material itself was cDNA or gDNA.

Regarding this clone: The same CDR3 also results from other DNA sequences found in this sample.

Original handling: Amplification from reference gene primers served as the basis for estimated nucleated cell counts. The method was immunoSEQ multiplex PCR; TCRdb's version includes in-frame clones alone and lacks a portion of them. V, J and clone size derive from that table, while D and trimming were established from the DNA sequence. The profile shows 180,000 or so clones, approximately 84% of them singletons. V was pared by 5 bases and J by 1 base, with 1 base of the junction left unmatched. CDR3 size: 14 residues. In germline, CDR1 is ENHRY, CDR2 SYGVKD. The TCR sequence derives from a human donor with acute or convalescent COVID-19. The donor label of this sample is uncertain. The chain uses TRBV10-3 and TRBJ1-2; 10 bases line up with TRBD1. Sample: peripheral blood. CDR3 amino acids: CAISRTGGNYGYTF. CDR3 DNA: TGTGCCATCAGTAGGACAGGGGGTAACTATGGCTACACCTTC.